Detailed here is one T cell receptor (beta chain). The target antigen is unknown. The sample belongs to a study of cytomegalovirus exposure and HLA in healthy donors. Study observations and caveats: Later analysis demonstrated an association between a missense DCLRE1C variant and TCR beta V- and J-gene trimming. Several of the most significant clusters appeared linked to common viral pathogens, based on a later analysis.

Vbeta (60) and Jbeta (13) primers were used in the PCR. TCRdb's copy holds only in-frame clones and misses some; the assay was immunoSEQ multiplex PCR. The sample lists almost 200,000 clones, just over 75% occurring once. Trimming removed 8 bases from V and 1 base from J, with 18 bases in between. The germline gives CDR1 WNHNN, CDR2 SYGVQD (reference sequence). The CDR3 totals 16 residues. This sequence was found in a man in his thirties or forties in good health and CMV-seronegative. Sequencing input: PBMCs. The chain has TRBV10-1 and TRBJ2-1, with a tentative D call TRBD2 (6 bases). CDR3 loop: CASLLDGSGSYNEQFF. The CDR3 coding sequence is TGCGCCAGCCTCTTGGACGGGAGCGGATCCTACAATGAGCAGTTCTTC.